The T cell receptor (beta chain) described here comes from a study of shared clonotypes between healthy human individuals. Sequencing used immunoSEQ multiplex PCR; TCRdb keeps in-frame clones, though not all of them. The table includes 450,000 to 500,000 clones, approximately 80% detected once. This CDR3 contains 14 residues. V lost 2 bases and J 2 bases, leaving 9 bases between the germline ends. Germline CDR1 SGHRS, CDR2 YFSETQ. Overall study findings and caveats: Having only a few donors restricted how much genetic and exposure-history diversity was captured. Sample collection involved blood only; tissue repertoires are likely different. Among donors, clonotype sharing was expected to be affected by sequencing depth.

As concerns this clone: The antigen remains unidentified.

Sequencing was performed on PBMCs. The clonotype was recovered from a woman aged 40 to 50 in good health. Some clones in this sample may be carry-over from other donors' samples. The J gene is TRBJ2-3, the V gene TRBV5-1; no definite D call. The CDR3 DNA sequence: TGCGCCAGCAGCTTTCGAGACTCCACAGATACGCAGTATTTT. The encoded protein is CASSFRDSTDTQYF.